This TCR beta chain appears in the sequencing data of a study of T cells in Graves' hyperthyroidism and ophthalmopathy. V was shortened by 0 bases and J by 1 base, with 12 bases between the two germline ends. Germline assignment: CDR1 SGDLS and CDR2 YYNGEE. The CDR3 sequence is 16 residues long. This clonotype was observed a handful of times. There were TCR beta CDR3 regions amplified from RNA transcripts. The study used the HTBI primer set for a first-round RT-PCR of the TCR CDR3. TCRdb reanalysed the multiplex PCR reads using MiXCR and keeps one entry per CDR3 protein. Of about 560,000 distinct CDR3 sequences in the sample, approximately 15% were seen once.

The source material was blood. The receptor was isolated from a woman in her late teens or twenties with Graves' hyperthyroidism. The chain combines TRBV9 with TRBJ2-3; no firm D call. CDR3 amino acids: CASSVELRRGTDTQYF. DNA of the CDR3: TGTGCCAGCAGCGTAGAGTTGAGGCGTGGCACAGATACGCAGTATTTT.